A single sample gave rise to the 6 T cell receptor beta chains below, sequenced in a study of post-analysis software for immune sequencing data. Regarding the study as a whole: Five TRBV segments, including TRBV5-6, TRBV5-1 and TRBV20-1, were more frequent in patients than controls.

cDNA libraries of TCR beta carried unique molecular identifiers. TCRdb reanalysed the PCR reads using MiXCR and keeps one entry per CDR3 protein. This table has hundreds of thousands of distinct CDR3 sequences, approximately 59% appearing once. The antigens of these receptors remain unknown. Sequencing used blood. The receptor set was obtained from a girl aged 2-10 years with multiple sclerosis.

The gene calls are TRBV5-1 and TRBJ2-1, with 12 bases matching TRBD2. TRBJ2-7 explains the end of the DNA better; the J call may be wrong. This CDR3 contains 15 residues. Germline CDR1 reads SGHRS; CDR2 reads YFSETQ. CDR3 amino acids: CASSLWTSGNNEQYF. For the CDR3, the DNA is TGCGCCAGCAGCTTGTGGACTAGCGGGAACAATGAGCAGTACTTC.

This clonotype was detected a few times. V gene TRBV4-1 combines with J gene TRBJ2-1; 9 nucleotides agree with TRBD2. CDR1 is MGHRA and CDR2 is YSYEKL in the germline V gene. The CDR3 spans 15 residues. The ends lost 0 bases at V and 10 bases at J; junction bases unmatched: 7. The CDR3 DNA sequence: TGCGCCAGCAGCCAAGAGGGCGGGGGGGTAAACGAGCAGTTCTTC. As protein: CASSQEGGGVNEQFF.

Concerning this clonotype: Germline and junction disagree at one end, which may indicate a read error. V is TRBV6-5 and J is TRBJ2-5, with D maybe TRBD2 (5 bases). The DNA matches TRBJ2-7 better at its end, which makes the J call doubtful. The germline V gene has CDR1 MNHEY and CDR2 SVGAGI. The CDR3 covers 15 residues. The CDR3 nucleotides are TGTGCCGGCAGTTACTCGATAGCGACCGGGTACGAGCAGTACTTC. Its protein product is CAGSYSIATGYEQYF.

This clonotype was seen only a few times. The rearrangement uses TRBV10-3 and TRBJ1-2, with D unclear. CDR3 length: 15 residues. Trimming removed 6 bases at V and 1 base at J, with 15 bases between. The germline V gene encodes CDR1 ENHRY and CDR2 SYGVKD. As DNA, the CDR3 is TGTGCCATCAGGACCCCTAAAAGCTTTAACTATGGCTACACCTTC. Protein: CAIRTPKSFNYGYTF.

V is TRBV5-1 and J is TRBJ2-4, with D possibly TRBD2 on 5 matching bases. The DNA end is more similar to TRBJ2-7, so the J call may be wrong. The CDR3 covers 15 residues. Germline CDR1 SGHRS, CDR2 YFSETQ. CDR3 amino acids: CASSLGQTGLVEQYF. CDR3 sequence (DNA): TGCGCCAGCAGCTTGGGGCAAACTGGACTCGTCGAGCAGTACTTC.

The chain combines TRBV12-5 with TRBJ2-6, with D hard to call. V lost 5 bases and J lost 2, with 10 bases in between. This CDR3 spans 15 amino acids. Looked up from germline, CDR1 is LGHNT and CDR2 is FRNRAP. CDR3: CASGRKGAGANVLTF. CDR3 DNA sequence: TGTGCTAGTGGTAGGAAGGGTGCTGGGGCCAACGTCCTGACTTTC.